These T cell receptor beta chains were read from a single sample in a study of T cell repertoires in cytomegalovirus infection. TCRdb independently ran MiXCR on the reads; one entry per CDR3 protein. The sample carries more than 650,000 distinct CDR3 sequences, 35% recorded once. The sequencing sample was made of PBMCs. All receptors derive from a human donor in good health (CMV status not recorded). Some clones in this sample may be carry-over from other donors' samples. The CDR3 runs from the conserved cysteine through the conserved F or W. D genes are given only for firm matches. Clone size is given for some rows only: seen once, a few or many times, or a class if the clone is expanded.

v_call	clone_size	j_call	d_call	cdr3_nt	cdr3_aa
TRBV5-1	once	TRBJ2-7	-	TGCGCCAGCAGGTCCGGGCCAACCTCCTACGAGCAGTACTTC	CASRSGPTSYEQYF
TRBV28	few	TRBJ1-6	TRBD1	TGTGCCACCAGACAGGGTTATAATTCACCCCTCCACTTT	CATRQGYNSPLHF
TRBV2	-	TRBJ2-2	TRBD1	TGTGCCAGAAGTGAAACTTCGTACAGGGGGTACACCGGGGAGCTGTTTTTT	CARSETSYRGYTGELFF
TRBV7-9	many	TRBJ2-5	-	TGTGCCAGCATCACGGCGGGGTCAGAGACCCAGTACTTC	CASITAGSETQYF
TRBV7-2	many	TRBJ2-1	TRBD2	TGTGCCAGCAGCTTATTTAGCGGGAGAGTTGACAATGAGCAGTTCTTC	CASSLFSGRVDNEQFF
TRBV19	few	TRBJ1-5	-	TGTGCCAGTACCGAGACGGGCGGCAATCAGCCCCAGCATTTT	CASTETGGNQPQHF
TRBV7-9	many	TRBJ2-5	TRBD1	TGTGCCAGCAGCTTCGGGACAGGGGAGACCCAGTACTTC	CASSFGTGETQYF
TRBV4-2	-	TRBJ2-2	-	TGTGCCAGCAGCCCAACTGGGGGTGGCGGGGAGCTGTTTTTT	CASSPTGGGGELFF
TRBV10-3	few	TRBJ2-7	TRBD1	TGTGCCATCAAGGACAGGGGCGAGGACGAGCAGTACTTC	CAIKDRGEDEQYF
TRBV7-9	few	TRBJ1-2	-	TGTGCCAGCAGCTTAGCGCTTGGGGGAGGCTACACCTTC	CASSLALGGGYTF
TRBV7-9	many	TRBJ2-1	TRBD2	TGTGCCAGCAGCTCGAGCGGGAGTAAGGCCTATGAGCAGTTCTTC	CASSSSGSKAYEQFF
TRBV12-3/TRBV12-4	-	TRBJ1-5	-	TGTGCCAGCGGGCCGAGCAATCAGCCCCAGCATTTT	CASGPSNQPQHF
TRBV29-1	-	TRBJ2-1	-	TGCAGCGTCCGTCTAGTGTGGGGCTCCTACAATGAGCAGTTCTTC	CSVRLVWGSYNEQFF
TRBV19	few	TRBJ2-7	-	TGTGCCAGTAGTATAGGAAGGGGTGTCTCCTACGAGCAGTACTTC	CASSIGRGVSYEQYF
TRBV19	few	TRBJ1-4	TRBD1	TGTGCCAGTAGTATCGGGACAGGGCCCGGAAAACTGTTTTTT	CASSIGTGPGKLFF
TRBV12-3/TRBV12-4	many	TRBJ2-6	TRBD1	TGTGCCAGCAGCCGGGGGACAGGCACTGGGCATGGGGCCAACGTCCTGACTTTC	CASSRGTGTGHGANVLTF
TRBV19	few	TRBJ1-3	-	TGTGCCAGTACCAATAATGGAAACACCATATATTTT	CASTNNGNTIYF
TRBV7-9	-	TRBJ1-2	-	TGTGCCAGCAGCTTAGTCTCCACCTATGGCTACACCTTC	CASSLVSTYGYTF
TRBV4-1	few	TRBJ2-7	-	TGCGCCAGCAGCCAAGTGCTCCTCTACGAGCAGTACTTC	CASSQVLLYEQYF
TRBV24-1	-	TRBJ2-5	-	TGTGCCACCAGTGACGAGCGGGAGACCCAGTACTTC	CATSDERETQYF
TRBV19	many	TRBJ1-5	TRBD1	TGTGCCAGTAGTGTCGGGACAGGGGGCGGTCAGCCCCAGCATTTT	CASSVGTGGGQPQHF
TRBV6-6	many	TRBJ2-7	TRBD2	TGTGCCAGCCGGACTAGCGGGAGGGTCGAGCAGTACTTC	CASRTSGRVEQYF
TRBV19	few	TRBJ1-1	-	TGTGCCAGTAGTTACCGGGGACGGGACACTGAAGCTTTCTTT	CASSYRGRDTEAFF
TRBV19	-	TRBJ2-7	TRBD1	TGTGCCAGTAGTACCCGGGGACAGGACCCTCTGGACGAGCAGTACTTC	CASSTRGQDPLDEQYF
TRBV7-8	-	TRBJ2-7	TRBD2	TGTGCCAGCAGCTTAGTAGGAGCGGGGAACGCTTACGAGCAGTACTTC	CASSLVGAGNAYEQYF
TRBV7-8	many	TRBJ1-5	TRBD1	TGTGCCAGCAGCTTAGTAGGACAGGAAAATCAGCCCCAGCATTTT	CASSLVGQENQPQHF
TRBV12-3/TRBV12-4	few	TRBJ1-6	TRBD1	TGTGCCAGCAGTTTGCAGGGACAGCATAATTCACCCCTCCACTTT	CASSLQGQHNSPLHF
TRBV16	-	TRBJ1-4	-	TGTGCCAGCAGCCCGTGGACTTGGGGGGATGAAAAACTGTTTTTT	CASSPWTWGDEKLFF